These T cell receptor beta chains were read from a single sample in a study of blood T cell repertoires in COVID-19. The repertoire was sequenced with immunoSEQ multiplex PCR; TCRdb's copy has only in-frame clones and lacks some. The sample records under 60,000 clones, about 86% being singletons. Sequenced input: peripheral blood. These receptors all come from a human donor in a cohort sampled during active COVID-19. Both conserved end residues are part of each CDR3. D genes are given only for firm matches. Size values are once, few and many counts, or a class for expanded clones, and some rows have none.

v_call	cdr3_length	clone_size	d_call	j_call	cdr3_nt	cdr3_aa
TRBV24-1	14	.	TRBD1	TRBJ1-2	TGTGCCACCAGTGATTTCAAGGGGGCTGGTGGCTACACCTTC	CATSDFKGAGGYTF
TRBV9	14	.	TRBD2	TRBJ2-1	TGTGCCAGCAGCGAGGCGGGGGGTTACAATGAGCAGTTCTTC	CASSEAGGYNEQFF
TRBV12-3/TRBV12-4	13	.	TRBD1	TRBJ2-7	TGTGCCAGCACTTCAGGGGGCGTCGGGTCGCAGTACTTC	CASTSGGVGSQYF
TRBV28	16	once	.	TRBJ1-1	TGTGCCAGCAGTCCGCCCTTGGGGCCGGTGAACACTGAAGCTTTCTTT	CASSPPLGPVNTEAFF
TRBV6-5	14	.	.	TRBJ1-5	TGTGCCAGTAGAGGTCAAGGGACTAGCCAGCCCCAGCATTTT	CASRGQGTSQPQHF
TRBV9	15	few	TRBD1	TRBJ2-7	TGTGCCAGCAGTCCTACCGGGACAGGGCGTGACGAGCAGTACTTC	CASSPTGTGRDEQYF
TRBV2	16	.	TRBD1	TRBJ2-2	TGTGCCAGTTCGACAGGGGGCGCGATAAACACCGGGGAGCTGTTTTTT	CASSTGGAINTGELFF
TRBV16	18	.	TRBD1	TRBJ2-2	TGTGCCAGCAGCCACCCACCTTTAAGGACAGGGAAAACCGGGGAGCTGTTTTTT	CASSHPPLRTGKTGELFF
TRBV6-6	15	.	.	TRBJ2-3	TGTGCCAGCAGTTACTCGAAGGGGAGCACAGATACGCAGTATTTT	CASSYSKGSTDTQYF
TRBV5-1	14	.	TRBD1	TRBJ2-1	TGCGCCAGCAGCGAACGGACAGGCTACAATGAGCAGTTCTTC	CASSERTGYNEQFF
TRBV3-1/TRBV3-2	15	.	TRBD1	TRBJ1-1	TGTGCCAGCAGCCAGGTCCCGGGACAGGGAATTGGTGCTTTCTTT	CASSQVPGQGIGAFF
TRBV21-1	15	.	.	TRBJ1-4	TGTGCCAGCAGCAAAGTAGTCGAGGGAAACGAAAAACTGTTTTTT	CASSKVVEGNEKLFF
TRBV4-1	16	.	.	TRBJ2-1	TGCGCCAGCAGCTACTTCCCGACAGGCACGTACAATGAGCAGTTCTTC	CASSYFPTGTYNEQFF
TRBV5-4	12	.	.	TRBJ2-7	TGTGCCAGCAGCTTGGGGGGAGTTGAGCAGTACTTC	CASSLGGVEQYF
TRBV5-1	15	once	.	TRBJ2-3	TGCGCCAGCAGCCAAGCGGGCATTAGCACAGATACGCAGTATTTT	CASSQAGISTDTQYF
TRBV19	15	few	TRBD1	TRBJ2-1	TGTGCCAGTAGTGCCCTAAGGGGGCCCAACAATGAGCAGTTCTTC	CASSALRGPNNEQFF
TRBV4-2	16	.	TRBD2	TRBJ2-3	TGTGCCAGCAGCCAAATTGGCGGGGGGGGTGCAGATACGCAGTATTTT	CASSQIGGGGADTQYF
TRBV23-1	12	.	.	TRBJ2-7	TGCGCCAGCAGTCAATCCAGGTCCGAGCAGTACTTC	CASSQSRSEQYF
TRBV6-5	15	.	.	TRBJ1-4	TGTGCCAGCAGTTACTGGGGGGGTGGTGGCGAAAAACTGTTTTTT	CASSYWGGGGEKLFF
TRBV6-5	15	.	TRBD2	TRBJ2-1	TGTGCCAGCAGCCTTAGCGGGGGGTCCAACAATGAGCAGTTCTTC	CASSLSGGSNNEQFF
TRBV19	12	.	.	TRBJ1-2	TGTGCCAGAGCCCTCAGGGACTCTGGCTACACCTTC	CARALRDSGYTF
TRBV11-2	15	.	TRBD1	TRBJ2-2	TGTGCCAGCAGCTCCCGGACAGGGGATACCGGGGAGCTGTTTTTT	CASSSRTGDTGELFF
TRBV5-1	16	.	.	TRBJ2-3	TGCGCCAGCAGCTTGGCTGGGGAGGTAGAGACAGATACGCAGTATTTT	CASSLAGEVETDTQYF
TRBV12-5	14	.	.	TRBJ2-7	TGTGCTAGTGCCTTTGCCTTAAACAGGGCCGAGCAGTACTTC	CASAFALNRAEQYF
TRBV5-5	15	.	.	TRBJ2-7	TGTGCCAGCAGCGACCCCGGGATCTCCTCCTACGAGCAGTACTTC	CASSDPGISSYEQYF
TRBV2	15	.	.	TRBJ1-6	TGTGCCAGCAGTGAACTCGACGGGGAGAATTCACCCCTCCACTTT	CASSELDGENSPLHF
TRBV11-2	16	.	.	TRBJ1-2	TGTGCCAGCAGCCCACTAAGAGGGAGGCAGGGCTATGGCTACACCTTC	CASSPLRGRQGYGYTF